The 30 T cell receptor beta chains below were found in one sample sequenced in a study of blood T cell repertoires in COVID-19. Assay: immunoSEQ multiplex PCR; the TCRdb copy retains only in-frame clones and omits some. The data contain fewer than 350,000 clones, roughly 79% of them seen just once; the ten biggest clones take up 2.5% to 3%. Sequencing was performed on peripheral blood. Every receptor here comes from a woman in her sixties or seventies with active or convalescent COVID-19.

This clone appeared a few times. This chain joins TRBV2 and TRBJ1-2; maybe TRBD1 (6 bases). The CDR3 is 13 amino acids. From germline, CDR1 is SNHLY and CDR2 FYNNEI. V was trimmed by 4 bases and J by 0 bases, leaving 6 bases between them. In nucleotides, the CDR3 is TGTGCCAGCAGTGGGACAGCTAACTATGGCTACACCTTC. This codes for CASSGTANYGYTF.

J is TRBJ2-7 and V is TRBV5-7; 9 bases match TRBD1. TRBV5-7 is an ORF, and what it does is uncertain. With 4 bases clipped from V and 7 bases from J, the junction kept 12 bases outside the gene matches. This CDR3 is built from 15 residues. CDR3 DNA sequence: TGTGCCAGCAGCCTTAGGACAGGGGTTGTAGGGGAGCAGTACTTC. It is translated as CASSLRTGVVGEQYF.

This clone was detected only a few times. V usage is TRBV4-1 and J usage is TRBJ2-7, with D maybe TRBD2 (5 bases). This CDR3 is 15 amino acids long. CDR1 MGHRA and CDR2 YSYEKL come from the germline V gene. V was cut by 1 base and J by 3 bases, with 13 bases left in between. This CDR3 reads CASSQGRGLDYEQYF. CDR3 nucleotides: TGCGCCAGCAGCCAAGGCCGGGGTCTAGACTACGAGCAGTACTTC.

The genes are TRBV7-8 and TRBJ1-3; 12 nucleotides line up with TRBD1. Trimming removed 2 bases from V and 5 bases from J; junction bases left unmatched: 13. This CDR3 comprises 19 residues. CDR1 and CDR2 (germline): SGHVS, FQNEAQ. Here the CDR3 DNA reads TGTGCCAGCAGCTTACCGGATAAGGGGACAGGGGGCCGGAGAAACACCATATATTTT. This gives the protein CASSLPDKGTGGRRNTIYF.

V gene TRBV28 combines with J gene TRBJ1-1, with D possibly matching TRBD1 (6 bases). Germline V CDR1 and CDR2: MDHEN, SYDVKM. The CDR3 is 15 amino acids. With 7 bases removed from V and 1 base from J, the gap between germline ends came to 16 bases. The CDR3 sequence is CASTPPVGGNTEAFF. The CDR3 DNA reads as TGTGCCAGCACCCCCCCGGTAGGGGGGAACACTGAAGCTTTCTTT.

The rearrangement links TRBV11-2 to TRBJ1-1; D remains ambiguous. The V end was cut by 5 bases, the J end by 2 bases, with 12 bases between. Germline V gives CDR1 SGHAT, CDR2 FQNNGV. The CDR3 covers 14 residues. Here the CDR3 reads CASSINRVNTEAFF. CDR3 bases: TGTGCCAGCAGCATCAACCGGGTCAACACTGAAGCTTTCTTT.

As to this clone: A much bigger clone sits one base away, suggesting this may be a read error. The V call is TRBV11-2, the J call TRBJ1-1; tentatively, D is TRBD1 (5 bases). Between the trimmed V and J ends, which lost 2 bases and 1 base, there was a span of 8 bases. Germline loops: CDR1 SGHAT, CDR2 FQNNGV. This CDR3 is built from 14 residues. Here the CDR3 DNA reads TGTGCCAGCAGCTTACAAAGGGGGAACACTGAAGCTTTCTTT. Translating gives CASSLQRGNTEAFF.

This chain uses TRBV6-5 with TRBJ1-2, with D possibly TRBD1 on 5 matching bases. Germline assignment: CDR1 MNHEY and CDR2 SVGAGI. This CDR3 has 12 residues. The V end lost 2 bases, the J end lost 8 bases, and 9 bases lay between the germline ends. The DNA of the CDR3 is TGTGCCAGCAGTTACGGAGGGGTAGGCTACACCTTC. It specifies CASSYGGVGYTF.

The rearrangement joins TRBV18 to TRBJ2-7; D ambiguous. Looked up from germline, CDR1 is KGHSH and CDR2 is LQKENI. V was shortened by 0 bases and J by 6 bases, with 15 bases between the two germline ends. There are 15 residues in the CDR3. CDR3 amino acids: CASSPPQPVSGEQYF. CDR3 DNA sequence: TGTGCCAGCTCACCACCGCAGCCGGTCTCGGGCGAGCAGTACTTC. Full variable domain (missing parts from reference TRBV18 and TRBJ2-7): NAGVMQNPRHLVRRRGQEARLRCSPMKGHSHVYWYRQLPEEGLKFMVYLQKENIIDESGMPKERFSAEFPKEGPSILRIQQVVRGDSAAYFCASSPPQPVSGEQYFGPGTRLTVT.

The genes are TRBV6-1 and TRBJ1-1; TRBD1 matches at 7 bases. The CDR3 is 13 residues long. The trim removed 2 bases at V and 5 bases at J, leaving 2 bases unmatched. CDR1 is MNHNS, CDR2 SASEGT, per germline. The CDR3 is CASSEYRGTEAFF. CDR3 sequence (DNA): TGTGCCAGCAGTGAATACAGGGGAACTGAAGCTTTCTTT.

The chain links TRBV9 to TRBJ1-1; the D is unclear. The CDR3 contains 14 residues. Trimming left V 3 bases short and J 0 bases short, with 9 bases between. Germline V gene sequence: CDR1 SGDLS, CDR2 YYNGEE. CDR3 protein: CASSARTLNTEAFF. In DNA, the CDR3 is TGTGCCAGCAGCGCCAGGACTCTGAACACTGAAGCTTTCTTT.

The chain links TRBV3-1 (or the pseudogene TRBV3-2) to TRBJ2-1; 13 positions match TRBD2. Losses at the gene ends were 4 bases for V and 7 bases for J; bases not matched to a gene: 4. The CDR3 length is 15 residues. Germline-derived CDR1 and CDR2 are LGHDT and YNNKEL (reference sequence). This chain's CDR3 is CASSRGTSGANEQFF. The CDR3 coding sequence is TGTGCCAGCAGCCGTGGGACTAGCGGGGCTAATGAGCAGTTCTTC.

The chain recombines TRBV12-3 or TRBV12-4 with TRBJ1-2; tentatively, D is TRBD1 (5 bases). The CDR3 contains 12 residues. V lost 1 base, J lost 14 bases, and 14 bases lay in between. In nucleotides, the CDR3 is TGTGCCAGCAGTTTAGGAGACAGTTCCCGAACCTTC. Amino acids: CASSLGDSSRTF.

This clone has only a few counts. The rearrangement uses TRBV30 and TRBJ1-2; D unclear. The CDR3 runs 12 residues. Germline CDR1 reads GTSNPN; CDR2 reads SVGIG (reference sequence). V was clipped by 8 bases and J by 1 base, with 11 bases between them. Here the CDR3 DNA reads TGTGCCGGAACAGTGGATAACTATGGCTACACCTTC. Translation gives CAGTVDNYGYTF.

This clone was seen a few times. In nucleotides, the CDR3 is TGCAGTGCTAGTCAGAACATGAACACTGAAGCTTTCTTT. As protein: CSASQNMNTEAFF. The rearrangement joins TRBV20-1 to TRBJ1-1; unclear D gene. This CDR3 spans 13 amino acids. V was pared by 3 bases and J by 0 bases, with 8 bases between. Germline V gives CDR1 DFQATT, CDR2 SNEGSKA (reference sequence).

The J gene is TRBJ2-7, the V gene TRBV27; maybe TRBD1 (6 bases). V lost 4 bases and J 5 bases, leaving 9 bases between the germline ends. The length of the CDR3 is 12 residues. Germline CDR1 is MNHEY and CDR2 is SMNVEV (reference sequence). CDR3 residues: CASSSQGHEQYF. Here the CDR3 DNA reads TGTGCCAGCAGTTCTCAGGGGCACGAGCAGTACTTC.

There are a few counts of this clone. The chain recombines TRBV29-1 with TRBJ1-2, with D tentatively TRBD1 (6 bases). The ends were cut back, 7 bases at V and 4 bases at J, with 22 bases in the middle. CDR3 length equals 15 residues. Germline loops: CDR1 SQVTM, CDR2 ANQGSEA. The CDR3 DNA is TGCAGCGCTTGGGATTTCACGGGGGGCTTCTATGGCTACACCTTC. Its translation is CSAWDFTGGFYGYTF.

As DNA, the CDR3 is TGTGCCAGCAGCGTGGGTCAGGCAGGACTTGGCTATGGCTACACCTTC. Protein product: CASSVGQAGLGYGYTF. The chain employs TRBV9 and TRBJ1-2; D is ambiguous. Germline values: CDR1 SGDLS, CDR2 YYNGEE. Trimming shortened V by 2 bases and J by 4 bases, and 18 bases separated the two germline ends. The CDR3 contains 16 residues.

V usage is TRBV12-3 or TRBV12-4 and J usage is TRBJ2-7; perhaps TRBD2 as D (5 bases). There are 13 residues in the CDR3. Trimming stripped 6 bases from V and 2 bases from J, with 11 bases between. The CDR3 sequence is CASRVAGTYEQYF. The CDR3 coding sequence is TGTGCCAGCAGAGTGGCCGGGACCTACGAGCAGTACTTC.

The chain recombines TRBV7-3 with TRBJ2-3; TRBD2 aligns across 9 bases. Germline values: CDR1 SGHTA, CDR2 FQGTGA. V gave up 1 base and J gave up 4 bases; unmatched junction bases: 3. This CDR3 region has 15 residues. CDR3 nucleotide sequence: TGTGCCAGCAGCTTAATCGCGGGGGGGCCAGATACGCAGTATTTT. Translated: CASSLIAGGPDTQYF.

This clone showed up just once. This rearrangement joins TRBV7-6 to TRBJ2-3; D is possibly TRBD2 (7 bases). From germline, CDR1 is SGHVS and CDR2 FNYEAQ. The CDR3 has 14 amino acids. The V end was cut by 3 bases, the J end by 2 bases, with 9 bases between. The DNA for the CDR3 is TGTGCCAGCAGCTTTGGGGGGGCCACAGATACGCAGTATTTT. Protein sequence: CASSFGGATDTQYF. Based on the CDR3 plus reference TRBV7-6 and TRBJ2-3, the full variable domain is GAGVSQSPRYKVTKRGQDVALRCDPISGHVSLYWYRQALGQGPEFLTYFNYEAQQDKSGLPNDRFSAERPEGSISTLTIQRTEQRDSAMYRCASSFGGATDTQYFGPGTRLTVL.

The rearrangement uses TRBV19 and TRBJ1-1, with D possibly TRBD1 on 5 matching bases. The V gene's germline CDR1 is LNHDA and CDR2 SQIVND (reference sequence). The CDR3 contains 15 residues. V gave up 7 bases and J gave up 4 bases, with 19 bases separating them. CDR3 nucleotides: TGTGCCAGTAATAATAGACAGTATTCGAGCACTGAAGCTTTCTTT. It yields the protein CASNNRQYSSTEAFF.

The V gene is TRBV7-3, the J gene TRBJ1-3, with D tentatively TRBD1 (6 bases). The CDR3 consists of 15 residues. The V gene's germline CDR1 is SGHTA and CDR2 FQGTGA. Trimming removed 5 bases from V and 3 bases from J, with 14 bases in between. DNA of the CDR3: TGTGCCAGCAGCCCCCTTACAGGGTATGGAAACACCATATATTTT. Translated: CASSPLTGYGNTIYF.

The count of this clone is one. This chain uses TRBV10-3 with TRBJ1-2; 9 nucleotides match TRBD1. The CDR3 has 16 amino acids. V was pared by 0 bases and J by 5 bases, with 7 bases of the junction left unmatched. Germline V CDR1 and CDR2: ENHRY, SYGVKD. The CDR3 loop is CAISESWGQGFYGYTF. For the CDR3, the DNA is TGTGCCATCAGTGAGTCTTGGGGACAGGGATTTTATGGCTACACCTTC.

V gene TRBV7-2 combines with J gene TRBJ1-1, with TRBD1 matching over 7 bases. V gave up 5 bases and J gave up 5 bases; unmatched junction bases: 5. This CDR3 has 13 residues. From germline, CDR1 is SGHTA and CDR2 FQGNSA. The CDR3 spells CASSQNRGTEAFF. DNA of the CDR3: TGTGCCAGCAGCCAGAACAGGGGTACTGAAGCTTTCTTT.

In its sample, this clone was seen a few times. This chain uses TRBV5-4 with TRBJ2-7; D might be TRBD2 (6 bases). Germline lookup yields CDR1 SGHNT and CDR2 YYREEE (reference sequence). The CDR3 has 15 residues. V lost 4 bases and J 0 bases, leaving 14 bases between the germline ends. This CDR3 is CASSPGRGASYEQYF. The CDR3 DNA follows: TGTGCCAGCAGCCCGGGGCGGGGCGCCTCCTACGAGCAGTACTTC.

This clone was counted only a few times. The gene calls are TRBV11-2 and TRBJ1-1, with TRBD1 matching over 8 bases. V lost 5 bases and J lost 0; bases outside the gene matches: 8. The CDR3 is 16 residues long. Germline CDR1 is SGHAT and CDR2 is FQNNGV. The CDR3 reads CASSNRDRFMNTEAFF. CDR3 coding DNA: TGTGCCAGCAGCAATCGGGACAGGTTCATGAACACTGAAGCTTTCTTT.

This sequence joins TRBV5-1 and TRBJ2-3, with 7 bases identical to TRBD1. Germline CDR1 is SGHRS and CDR2 is YFSETQ. V shed 0 bases, J shed 3 bases, and the junction held 4 bases outside the gene matches. The CDR3 spans 15 residues. The CDR3 nucleotides read TGCGCCAGCAGCTTGGACAGGGGAGAGACAGATACGCAGTATTTT. Translation gives CASSLDRGETDTQYF.

The rearrangement joins TRBV4-3 to TRBJ2-1, with TRBD2 matching 9 bases. The germline V gene has CDR1 LGHNA and CDR2 YSLEER. V was pared by 0 bases and J by 2 bases, with 5 bases of the junction left unmatched. The length of the CDR3 is 17 residues. The CDR3 here is CASSQESLAGAYNEQFF. Written as DNA, the CDR3 is TGCGCCAGCAGCCAAGAATCCTTAGCGGGGGCCTACAATGAGCAGTTCTTC.

The chain is built from TRBV6-1 and TRBJ1-5, with D possibly being TRBD1 (6 bases). Trimming cost V 1 base and J 4 bases, with 11 bases left between them. Germline CDR1 and CDR2: MNHNS and SASEGT. CDR3 length: 15 amino acids. The CDR3 DNA reads as TGTGCCAGCAGTGAAGACAGGGCCCAAAATCAGCCCCAGCATTTT. Its translation: CASSEDRAQNQPQHF.